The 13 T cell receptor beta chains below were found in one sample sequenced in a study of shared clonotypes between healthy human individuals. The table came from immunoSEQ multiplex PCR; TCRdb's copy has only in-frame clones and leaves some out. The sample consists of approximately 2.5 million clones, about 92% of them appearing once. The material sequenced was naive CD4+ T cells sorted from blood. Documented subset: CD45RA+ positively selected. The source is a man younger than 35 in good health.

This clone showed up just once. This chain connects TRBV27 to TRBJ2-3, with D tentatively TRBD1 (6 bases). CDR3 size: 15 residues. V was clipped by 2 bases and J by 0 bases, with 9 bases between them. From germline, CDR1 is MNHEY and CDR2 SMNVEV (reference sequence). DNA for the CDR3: TGTGCCAGCAGTTTACAGGGGTCTAGCACAGATACGCAGTATTTT. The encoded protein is CASSLQGSSTDTQYF.

This CDR3 reads CASSLGRWTGKTEAFF. CDR3 DNA: TGCGCCAGCAGCTTGGGCCGCTGGACAGGGAAGACTGAAGCTTTCTTT. The chain carries TRBV5-1 and TRBJ1-1; 8 bases fit TRBD1. The CDR3 spans 16 residues. The V segment lost 0 bases and the J segment 5 bases; nucleotides outside the gene matches: 9. From germline, CDR1 is SGHRS and CDR2 YFSETQ.

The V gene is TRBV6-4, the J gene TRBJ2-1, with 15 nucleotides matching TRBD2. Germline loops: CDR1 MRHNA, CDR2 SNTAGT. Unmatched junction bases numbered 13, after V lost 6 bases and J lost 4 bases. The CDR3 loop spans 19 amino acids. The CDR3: CASRGTSGGHRMRYNEQFF. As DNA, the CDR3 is TGTGCCAGCAGGGGGACTAGCGGGGGGCACCGGATGCGTTACAATGAGCAGTTCTTC.

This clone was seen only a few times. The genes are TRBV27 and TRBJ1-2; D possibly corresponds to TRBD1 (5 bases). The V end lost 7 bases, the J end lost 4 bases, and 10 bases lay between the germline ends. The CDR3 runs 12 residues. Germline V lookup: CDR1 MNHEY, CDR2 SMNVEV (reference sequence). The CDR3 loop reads CASKGPGYGYTF. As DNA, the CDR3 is TGTGCCAGCAAGGGGCCAGGCTATGGCTACACCTTC.

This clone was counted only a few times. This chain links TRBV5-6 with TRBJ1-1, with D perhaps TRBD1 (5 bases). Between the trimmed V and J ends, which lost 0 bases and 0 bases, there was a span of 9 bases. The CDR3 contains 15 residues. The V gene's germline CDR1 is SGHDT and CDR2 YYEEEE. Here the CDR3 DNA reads TGTGCCAGCAGCTTGGTGGACACCCTGAACACTGAAGCTTTCTTT. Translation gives CASSLVDTLNTEAFF.

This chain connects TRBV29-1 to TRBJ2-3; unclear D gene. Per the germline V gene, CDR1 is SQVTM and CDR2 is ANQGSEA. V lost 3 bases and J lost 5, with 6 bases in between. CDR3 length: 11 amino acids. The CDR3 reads CSVEMGDTQYF. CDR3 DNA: TGCAGCGTTGAGATGGGAGATACGCAGTATTTT.

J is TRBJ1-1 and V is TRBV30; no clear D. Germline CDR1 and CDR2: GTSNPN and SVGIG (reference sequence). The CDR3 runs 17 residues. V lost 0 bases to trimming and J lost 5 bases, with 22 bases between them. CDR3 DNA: TGTGCCTGGAGTGTAGGGAGGACCAGTTTAGGATGGACTGAAGCTTTCTTT. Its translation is CAWSVGRTSLGWTEAFF.

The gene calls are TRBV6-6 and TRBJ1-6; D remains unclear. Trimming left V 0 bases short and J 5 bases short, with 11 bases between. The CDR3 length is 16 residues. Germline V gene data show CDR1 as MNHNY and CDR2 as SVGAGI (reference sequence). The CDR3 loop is CASSYSEAFHNSPLHF. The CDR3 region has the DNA TGTGCCAGCAGTTACTCCGAGGCGTTCCATAATTCACCCCTCCACTTT.

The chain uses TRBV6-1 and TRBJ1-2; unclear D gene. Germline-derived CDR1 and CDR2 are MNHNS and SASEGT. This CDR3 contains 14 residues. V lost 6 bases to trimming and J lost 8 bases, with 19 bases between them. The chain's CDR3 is CASSPDETVGGYTF. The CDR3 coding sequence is TGTGCCAGCAGCCCTGACGAAACCGTGGGCGGCTACACCTTC.

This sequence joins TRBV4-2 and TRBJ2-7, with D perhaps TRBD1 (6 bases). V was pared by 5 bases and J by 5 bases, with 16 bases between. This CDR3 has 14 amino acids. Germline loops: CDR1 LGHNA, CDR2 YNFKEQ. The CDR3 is CASSAQGSQHEQYF. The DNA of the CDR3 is TGTGCCAGCAGCGCGCAGGGGTCTCAACACGAGCAGTACTTC.

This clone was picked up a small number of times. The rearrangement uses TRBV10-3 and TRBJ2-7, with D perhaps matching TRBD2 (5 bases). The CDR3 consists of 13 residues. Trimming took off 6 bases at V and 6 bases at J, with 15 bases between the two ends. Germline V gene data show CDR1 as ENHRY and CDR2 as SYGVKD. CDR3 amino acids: CAIRERAALEQYF. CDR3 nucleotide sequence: TGTGCCATCAGGGAGAGGGCAGCCCTCGAGCAGTACTTC.

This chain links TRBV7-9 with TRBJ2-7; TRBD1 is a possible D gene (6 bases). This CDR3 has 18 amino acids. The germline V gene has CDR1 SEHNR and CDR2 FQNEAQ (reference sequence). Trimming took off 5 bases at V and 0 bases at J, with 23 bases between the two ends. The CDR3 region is CASSKFPQGFTGSYEQYF. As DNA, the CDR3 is TGTGCCAGCAGCAAGTTCCCTCAGGGGTTCACTGGCTCCTACGAGCAGTACTTC.

CDR3 residues: CASKNGSYTGELFF. CDR3 nucleotides: TGTGCCAGCAAGAATGGGAGTTACACCGGGGAGCTGTTTTTT. The chain is built from TRBV5-4 and TRBJ2-2, with a tentative D call TRBD2 (5 bases). Germline CDR1 and CDR2: SGHNT and YYREEE (reference sequence). The CDR3 is 14 residues long. V dropped 6 bases and J dropped 3 bases, with 12 bases sitting between them.